One T cell receptor (beta chain) is described in this entry. This CDR3 is built from 18 residues. Germline V gene sequence: CDR1 DFQATT, CDR2 SNEGSKA (reference sequence). This record belongs to a study of monozygotic twins with inflammatory bowel disease. TCRdb reprocessed the 5' RACE reads and reports one entry per CDR3 protein, with no DNA. This table lists about 210,000 distinct CDR3 sequences. Sample: blood. The rearrangement joins TRBV20-1 to TRBJ2-1; with no DNA, the TCRdb D assignment of TRBD2 cannot be verified. This clonotype originated in a human donor with ulcerative colitis or Crohn's disease, or a healthy co-twin of an affected twin (not recorded which). CDR3 in amino acids: CSASPTLTSGSHRGEQFF.